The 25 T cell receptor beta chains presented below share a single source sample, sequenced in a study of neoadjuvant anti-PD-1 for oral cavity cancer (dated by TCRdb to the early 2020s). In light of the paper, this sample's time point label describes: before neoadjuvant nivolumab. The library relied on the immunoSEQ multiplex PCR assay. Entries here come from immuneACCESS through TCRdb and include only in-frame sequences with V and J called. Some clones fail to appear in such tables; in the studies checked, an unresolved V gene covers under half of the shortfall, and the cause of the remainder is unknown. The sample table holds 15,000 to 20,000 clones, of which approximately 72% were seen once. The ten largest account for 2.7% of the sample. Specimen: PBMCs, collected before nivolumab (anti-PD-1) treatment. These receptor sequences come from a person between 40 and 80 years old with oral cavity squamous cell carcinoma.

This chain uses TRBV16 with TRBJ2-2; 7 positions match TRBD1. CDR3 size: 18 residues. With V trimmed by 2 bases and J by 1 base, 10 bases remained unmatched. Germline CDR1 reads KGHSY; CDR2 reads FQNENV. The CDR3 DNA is TGTGCCAGCAGCCAAGACGCCTTGGGACAGCTGAACACCGGGGAGCTGTTTTTT. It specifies CASSQDALGQLNTGELFF.

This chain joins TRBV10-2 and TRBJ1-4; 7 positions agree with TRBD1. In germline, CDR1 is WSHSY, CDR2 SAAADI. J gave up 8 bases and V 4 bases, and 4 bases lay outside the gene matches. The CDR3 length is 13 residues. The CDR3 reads CASSVQGGEKLFF. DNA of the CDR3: TGCGCCAGCAGTGTCCAGGGGGGCGAAAAACTGTTTTTT.

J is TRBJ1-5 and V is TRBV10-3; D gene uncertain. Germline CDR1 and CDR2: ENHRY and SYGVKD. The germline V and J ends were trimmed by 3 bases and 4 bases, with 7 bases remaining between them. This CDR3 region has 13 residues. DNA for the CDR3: TGTGCCATCAGTGAAAGGCCTAATCAGCCCCAGCATTTT. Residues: CAISERPNQPQHF.

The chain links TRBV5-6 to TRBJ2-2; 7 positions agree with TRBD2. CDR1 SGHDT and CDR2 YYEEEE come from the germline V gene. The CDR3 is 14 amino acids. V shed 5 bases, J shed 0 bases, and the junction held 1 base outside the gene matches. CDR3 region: CASSREANTGELFF. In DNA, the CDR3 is TGTGCCAGCAGTCGGGAGGCGAACACCGGGGAGCTGTTTTTT.

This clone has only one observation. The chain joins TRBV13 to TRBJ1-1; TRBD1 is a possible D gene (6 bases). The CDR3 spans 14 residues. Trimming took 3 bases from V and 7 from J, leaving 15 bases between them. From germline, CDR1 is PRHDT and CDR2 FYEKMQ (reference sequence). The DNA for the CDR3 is TGTGCCAGCAGCTTCGGACAGCCGCGGGGTGAAGCTTTCTTT. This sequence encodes CASSFGQPRGEAFF. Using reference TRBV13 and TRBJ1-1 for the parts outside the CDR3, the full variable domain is AAGVIQSPRHLIKEKRETATLKCYPIPRHDTVYWYQQGPGQDPQFLISFYEKMQSDKGSIPDRFSAQQFSDYHSELNMSSLELGDSALYFCASSFGQPRGEAFFGQGTRLTVV.

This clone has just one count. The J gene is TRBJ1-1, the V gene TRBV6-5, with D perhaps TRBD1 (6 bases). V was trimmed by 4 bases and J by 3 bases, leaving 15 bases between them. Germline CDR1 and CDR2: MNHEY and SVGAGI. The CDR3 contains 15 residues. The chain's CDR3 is CASSLGGVYDTEAFF. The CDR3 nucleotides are TGTGCCAGCAGTTTGGGGGGCGTATATGACACTGAAGCTTTCTTT.

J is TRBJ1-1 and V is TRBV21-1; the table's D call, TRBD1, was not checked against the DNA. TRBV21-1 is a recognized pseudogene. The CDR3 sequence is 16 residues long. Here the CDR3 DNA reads TGTGCCAGCAGCAAAGAAACAGGCCCCCAGAACACTGAAGCTTTCTTT. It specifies CASSKETGPQNTEAFF.

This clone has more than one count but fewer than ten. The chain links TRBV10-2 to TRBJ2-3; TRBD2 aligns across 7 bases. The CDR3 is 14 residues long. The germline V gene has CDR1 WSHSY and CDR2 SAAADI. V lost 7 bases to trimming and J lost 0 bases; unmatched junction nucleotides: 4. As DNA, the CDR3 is TGCGCCAGCAAAGGCGGGAGAAGCACAGATACGCAGTATTTT. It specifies CASKGGRSTDTQYF.

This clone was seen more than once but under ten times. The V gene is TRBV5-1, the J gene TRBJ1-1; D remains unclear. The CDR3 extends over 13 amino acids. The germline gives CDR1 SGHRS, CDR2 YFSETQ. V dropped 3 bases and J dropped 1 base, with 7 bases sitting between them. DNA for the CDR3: TGCGCCAGCAGCTCGGGTGAGAACACTGAAGCTTTCTTT. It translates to CASSSGENTEAFF.

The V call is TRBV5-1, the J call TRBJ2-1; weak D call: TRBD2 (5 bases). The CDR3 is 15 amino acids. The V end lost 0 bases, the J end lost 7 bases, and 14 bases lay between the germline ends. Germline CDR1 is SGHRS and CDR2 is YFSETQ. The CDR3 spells CASSLVYTGENEQFF. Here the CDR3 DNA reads TGCGCCAGCAGCTTGGTCTACACCGGGGAAAATGAGCAGTTCTTC.

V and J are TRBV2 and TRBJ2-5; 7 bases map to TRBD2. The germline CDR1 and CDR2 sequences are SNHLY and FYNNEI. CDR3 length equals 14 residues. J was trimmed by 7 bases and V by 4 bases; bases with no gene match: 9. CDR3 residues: CASSVYAGVGTQYF. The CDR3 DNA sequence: TGTGCCAGCAGTGTCTATGCGGGGGTTGGGACCCAGTACTTC.

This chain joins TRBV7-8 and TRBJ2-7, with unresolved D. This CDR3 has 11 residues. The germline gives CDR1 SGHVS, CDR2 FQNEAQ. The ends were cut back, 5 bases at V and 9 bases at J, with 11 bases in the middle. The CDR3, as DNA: TGTGCCAGCAGCGCTCCTGGGGTGCAGTACTTC. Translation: CASSAPGVQYF.

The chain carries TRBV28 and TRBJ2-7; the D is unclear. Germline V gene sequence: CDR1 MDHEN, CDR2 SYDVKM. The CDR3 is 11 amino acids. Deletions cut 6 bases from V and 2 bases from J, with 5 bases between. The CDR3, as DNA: TGTGCCAGCAGAGGGCCCTACGAGCAGTACTTC. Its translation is CASRGPYEQYF.

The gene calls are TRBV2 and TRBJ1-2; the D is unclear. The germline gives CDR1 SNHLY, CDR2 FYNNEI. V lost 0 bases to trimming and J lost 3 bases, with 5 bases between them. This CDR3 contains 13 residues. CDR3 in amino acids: CASSEARYYGYTF. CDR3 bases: TGTGCCAGCAGTGAAGCTCGTTACTATGGCTACACCTTC.

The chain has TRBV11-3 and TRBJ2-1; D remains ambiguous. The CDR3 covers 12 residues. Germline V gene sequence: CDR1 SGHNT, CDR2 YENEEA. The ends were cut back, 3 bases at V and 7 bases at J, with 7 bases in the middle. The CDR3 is CASSFTGNEQFF. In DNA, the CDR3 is TGTGCCAGCAGCTTTACTGGGAATGAGCAGTTCTTC.

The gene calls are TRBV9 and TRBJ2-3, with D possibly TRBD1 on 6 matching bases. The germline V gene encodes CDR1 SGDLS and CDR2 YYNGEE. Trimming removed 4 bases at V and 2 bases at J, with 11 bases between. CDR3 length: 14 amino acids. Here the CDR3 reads CASSSRDTTDTQYF. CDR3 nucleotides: TGTGCCAGCAGCTCCCGGGACACCACAGATACGCAGTATTTT.

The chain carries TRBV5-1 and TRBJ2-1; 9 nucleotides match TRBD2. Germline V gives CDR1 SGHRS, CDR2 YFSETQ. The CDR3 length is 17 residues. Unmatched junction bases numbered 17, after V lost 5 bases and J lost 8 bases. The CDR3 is CASRPESGLAPGDEQFF. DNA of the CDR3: TGCGCCAGCAGGCCTGAATCGGGACTAGCACCTGGGGATGAGCAGTTCTTC.

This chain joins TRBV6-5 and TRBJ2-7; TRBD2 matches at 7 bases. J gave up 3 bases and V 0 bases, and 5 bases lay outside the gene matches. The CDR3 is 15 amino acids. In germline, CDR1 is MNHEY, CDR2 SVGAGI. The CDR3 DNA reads TGTGCCAGCAGTTACTCGGGGGAGGGAGGCTACGAGCAGTACTTC. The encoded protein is CASSYSGEGGYEQYF.

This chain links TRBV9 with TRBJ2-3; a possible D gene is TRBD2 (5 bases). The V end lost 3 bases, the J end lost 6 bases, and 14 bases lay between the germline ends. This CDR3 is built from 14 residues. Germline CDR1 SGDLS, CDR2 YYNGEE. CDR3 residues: CASSADSRGDTQYF. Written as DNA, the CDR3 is TGTGCCAGCAGCGCGGACTCACGTGGGGATACGCAGTATTTT.

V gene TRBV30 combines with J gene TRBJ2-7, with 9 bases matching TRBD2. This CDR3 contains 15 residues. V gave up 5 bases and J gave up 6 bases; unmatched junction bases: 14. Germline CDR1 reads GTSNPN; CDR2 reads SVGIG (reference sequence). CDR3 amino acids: CAWLRGSGSEGEQYF. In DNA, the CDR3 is TGTGCCTGGCTACGGGGTAGCGGGAGCGAAGGCGAGCAGTACTTC. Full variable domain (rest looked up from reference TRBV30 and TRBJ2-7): SQTIHQWPATLVQPVGSPLSLECTVEGTSNPNLYWYRQAAGRGLQLLFYSVGIGQISSEVPQNLSASRPQDRQFILSSKKLLLSDSGFYLCAWLRGSGSEGEQYFGPGTRLTVT.

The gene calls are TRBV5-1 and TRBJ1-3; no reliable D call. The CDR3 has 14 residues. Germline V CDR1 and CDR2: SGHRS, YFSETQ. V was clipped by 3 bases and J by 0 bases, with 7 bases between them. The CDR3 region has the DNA TGCGCCAGCAGCTCTGGGAACTCTGGAAACACCATATATTTT. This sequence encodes CASSSGNSGNTIYF.

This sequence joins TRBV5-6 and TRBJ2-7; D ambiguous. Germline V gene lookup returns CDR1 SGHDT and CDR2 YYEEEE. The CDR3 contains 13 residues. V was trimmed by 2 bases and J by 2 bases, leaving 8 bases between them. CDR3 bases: TGTGCCAGCAGCTTACAGAGCCCCTACGAGCAGTACTTC. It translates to CASSLQSPYEQYF.

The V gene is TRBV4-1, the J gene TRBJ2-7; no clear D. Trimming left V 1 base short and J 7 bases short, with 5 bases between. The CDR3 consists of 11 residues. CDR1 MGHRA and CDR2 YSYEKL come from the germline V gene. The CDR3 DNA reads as TGCGCCAGCAGCCAAGCCAGGGAGCAGTACTTC. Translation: CASSQAREQYF.

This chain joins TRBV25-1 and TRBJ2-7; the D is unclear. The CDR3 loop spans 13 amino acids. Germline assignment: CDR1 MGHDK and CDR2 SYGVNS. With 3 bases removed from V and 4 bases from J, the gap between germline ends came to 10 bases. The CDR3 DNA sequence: TGTGCCAGCAGTGACACATTGGGATACGAGCAGTACTTC. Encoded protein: CASSDTLGYEQYF.

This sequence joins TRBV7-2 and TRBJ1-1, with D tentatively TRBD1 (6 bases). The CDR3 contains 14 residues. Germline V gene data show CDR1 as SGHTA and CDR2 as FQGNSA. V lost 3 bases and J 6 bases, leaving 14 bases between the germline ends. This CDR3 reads CASSFGLGAAEAFF. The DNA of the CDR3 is TGTGCCAGCAGCTTCGGCCTGGGGGCGGCTGAAGCTTTCTTT. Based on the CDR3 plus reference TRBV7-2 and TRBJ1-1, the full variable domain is GAGVSQSPSNKVTEKGKDVELRCDPISGHTALYWYRQSLGQGLEFLIYFQGNSAPDKSGLPSDRFSAERTGGSVSTLTIQRTQQEDSAVYLCASSFGLGAAEAFFGQGTRLTVV.